These T cell receptor beta chains were read from a single sample in a study of spatial heterogeneity in lung cancer. One entry per CDR3 protein, called by TCRdb with MiXCR from the 5' RACE reads. The profile shows 40,000 to 45,000 distinct CDR3 sequences, over 6.5% of them singletons. This material consisted of PBMCs, taken at surgery. Receptor source: a female donor with early-stage non-small cell lung cancer. CDR3s include the opening cysteine and the closing phenylalanine or tryptophan. Fields, in order: V gene, D gene, clone size, J gene, CDR3 length, CDR3 DNA, CDR3 protein. The D gene is left open where the match is weak. A row's size may be missing; if present it is once, few, many or a size class.

TRBV4-3	-	few	TRBJ1-4	16	TGCGCCAGCAGCCAAGATCCCCCAGGGCGGGACGAAAAACTGTTTTTT	CASSQDPPGRDEKLFF
TRBV20-1	-	-	TRBJ1-1	12	TGCAGTGCAAGGTCCGGGAACACTGAAGCTTTCTTT	CSARSGNTEAFF
TRBV15	TRBD1	-	TRBJ2-7	17	TGTGCCACCAGCAGAGAAGTCGGACAGGGTACTACCTACGAGCAGTACTTC	CATSREVGQGTTYEQYF
TRBV3-1	-	many	TRBJ2-1	15	TGTGCCAGCAGCCCACCGGGACCCAAGGACAATGAGCAGTTCTTC	CASSPPGPKDNEQFF
TRBV6-6	-	few	TRBJ2-7	14	TGTGCCAGCAGTTACTCGCAGTTTTCCTACGAGCAGTACTTC	CASSYSQFSYEQYF
TRBV30	-	-	TRBJ2-4	14	TGTGCCTGGAGTCCGGACAGAGCCAAAAACATTCAGTACTTC	CAWSPDRAKNIQYF
TRBV21-1	-	many	TRBJ2-3	14	TGTGCCCCCTTAGGGGGCCCGAGCACAGATACGCAGTATTTT	CAPLGGPSTDTQYF
TRBV24-1	TRBD2	many	TRBJ2-3	17	TGTGCCACCAGTGATTTGGAGCGGGGGGCACGCACAGATACGCAGTATTTT	CATSDLERGARTDTQYF
TRBV7-9	-	few	TRBJ2-1	15	TGTGCCAGCAGCTTCATAGATGGGCTGAGCAATGAGCAGTTCTTC	CASSFIDGLSNEQFF
TRBV7-2	-	-	TRBJ2-3	13	TGTGCCAGCAGCTTAGAACGGGTAGATACGCAGTATTTT	CASSLERVDTQYF
TRBV4-1	-	-	TRBJ1-1	17	TGCGCCAGCAGCCAAAACCCACCTTACGGAAGGAACACTGAAGCTTTCTTT	CASSQNPPYGRNTEAFF
TRBV5-1	-	-	TRBJ2-2	16	TGCGCCAGCAGCTTGGAGAGCGGCGCGAACACCGGGGAGCTGTTTTTT	CASSLESGANTGELFF
TRBV6-1	TRBD1	many	TRBJ1-1	13	TGTGCCAGTCGGACGGACAGGGACACTGAAGCTTTCTTT	CASRTDRDTEAFF
TRBV24-1	-	few	TRBJ2-1	15	TGTGCCACCAGTGGGGGACCGCCCGCCTACAATGAGCAGTTCTTC	CATSGGPPAYNEQFF
TRBV18	TRBD2	-	TRBJ2-3	17	TGTGCCAGCTCACCCCTGAACGAGCGGGGGTACACAGATACGCAGTATTTT	CASSPLNERGYTDTQYF
TRBV28	TRBD1	few	TRBJ2-2	15	TGTGCCAGCAGTGGCTCCGGGACAGGGTCCGGGGAGCTGTTTTTT	CASSGSGTGSGELFF
TRBV10-2	-	many	TRBJ1-3	12	TGCGCCAGCGGTGTTCAACCCCGAACCATATATTTT	CASGVQPRTIYF
TRBV2	-	many	TRBJ2-7	12	TGTGCCAGCGGGGGGGCAGGGGACGAGCAGTACTTC	CASGGAGDEQYF
TRBV6-1	TRBD2	few	TRBJ2-2	14	TGTGCCAGCAGGAGAGAAGCGGGGGCCGGGGAGCTGTTTTTT	CASRREAGAGELFF
TRBV7-9	-	many	TRBJ2-5	17	TGTGCCAGCAGCCTGCGGACAGGCCGGGGGGGCAGTGAGACCCAGTACTTC	CASSLRTGRGGSETQYF
TRBV10-3	TRBD2	many	TRBJ2-5	19	TGTGCCATCAGTGGCGGACTAGTACTAGCGGGGGAAGATCAAGAGACCCAGTACTTC	CAISGGLVLAGEDQETQYF
TRBV9	-	-	TRBJ2-5	14	TGTGCCAGCAGCGTAGCGGGGGACCAAGAGACCCAGTACTTC	CASSVAGDQETQYF
TRBV20-1	-	many	TRBJ1-5	12	TGCAGTGCGGCCCAGGGAGCTCAGCCCCAGCATTTT	CSAAQGAQPQHF
TRBV5-6	-	-	TRBJ2-5	13	TGTGCCAGCAGCTTGGTCACCCAAGAGACCCAGTACTTC	CASSLVTQETQYF
TRBV7-9	-	-	TRBJ1-2	15	TGTGCCAGCAGCTCCATAGACTGGGAGGTCTATGGCTACACCTTC	CASSSIDWEVYGYTF
TRBV5-1	-	many	TRBJ2-3	15	TGCGCCAGCAGCTTGGCTAGCATAGGCACAGATACGCAGTATTTT	CASSLASIGTDTQYF
TRBV11-2	TRBD2	-	TRBJ2-1	17	TGTGCCAGCAGCTTGACTAGCTCACCGGGAACCTACAATGAGCAGTTCTTC	CASSLTSSPGTYNEQFF
TRBV5-6	-	-	TRBJ2-7	15	TGTGCCAGCAGCTTGGGAAGGACAGCCTCCTACGAGCAGTACTTC	CASSLGRTASYEQYF
TRBV7-2	-	-	TRBJ1-5	15	TGTGCCAGCAGCCTGGCGGTGAATAGCAATCAGCCCCAGCATTTT	CASSLAVNSNQPQHF
TRBV4-1	-	many	TRBJ2-7	14	TGCGCCAGCAGCCAAGCCATATCCTCCTACGAGCAGTACTTC	CASSQAISSYEQYF
TRBV5-1	-	-	TRBJ1-6	22	TGCGCCAGCAGCTTGGAAAATAACGGCGGGGAGGGAACTGGCAATTATAATTCACCCCTCCACTTT	CASSLENNGGEGTGNYNSPLHF
TRBV6-2/TRBV6-3	TRBD2	-	TRBJ2-1	14	TGTGCCAGCAGAATAGCGGGGGAGTACAATGAGCAGTTCTTC	CASRIAGEYNEQFF
TRBV2	-	few	TRBJ1-6	16	TGTGCCAGCAGTGAAGCGCGGCCGGTGAGGCTTTCACCCCTCCACTTT	CASSEARPVRLSPLHF
TRBV5-1	-	-	TRBJ2-7	13	TGCGCCAGCAGCTTGGAGGGGGGTGACGAGCAGTACTTC	CASSLEGGDEQYF
TRBV7-2	-	-	TRBJ1-2	12	TGTGCCAGCAGACCTAGTTACAGTGGCTACACCTTC	CASRPSYSGYTF
TRBV29-1	TRBD2	many	TRBJ2-5	16	TGCAGCGTTGAGGGGGGAGTGACTAGCCCGCGGGAGACCCAGTACTTC	CSVEGGVTSPRETQYF
TRBV6-6	-	many	TRBJ1-1	11	TGTGCCAGCAGTTACTCCCGTGAAGCTTTCTTT	CASSYSREAFF
TRBV4-1	-	-	TRBJ2-5	16	TGCGCCAGCAGCCAGGCCACCGGGACACCCCAAGAGACCCAGTACTTC	CASSQATGTPQETQYF
TRBV20-1	TRBD2	few	TRBJ2-1	17	TGCAGTGCTAGAGTGGCGGGGGGGCCTCGTATTTACAATGAGCAGTTCTTC	CSARVAGGPRIYNEQFF
TRBV7-2	TRBD1	few	TRBJ1-6	15	TGTGCCAGCAGCCAGTCGGGACAGGCGTATTCACCCCTCCACTTT	CASSQSGQAYSPLHF
TRBV4-1	TRBD2	many	TRBJ2-5	15	TGCGCCAGCAGCCAAGGTCTAGCGGGGCAAGAGACCCAGTACTTC	CASSQGLAGQETQYF
TRBV10-3	-	many	TRBJ2-3	12	TGTGCCATCAGTGCCAGCACAGATACGCAGTATTTT	CAISASTDTQYF
TRBV29-1	-	many	TRBJ1-2	14	TGCAGCGTTGAAGATTCCTACAGGCCCTATGGCTACACCTTC	CSVEDSYRPYGYTF